These T cell receptor beta chains were read from a single sample in a study of blood T cell repertoires in COVID-19. Measured with immunoSEQ multiplex PCR; TCRdb has only the in-frame clones, and not every one. The table includes fewer than 75,000 clones, roughly 90% detected once. The sample comprised peripheral blood. Receptor source: a man in his 70s with acute or convalescent COVID-19. CDR3s include the opening cysteine and the closing phenylalanine or tryptophan.

j_gene | v_gene | CDR3aa
TRBJ2-2 | TRBV15 | CATSRDRLTRNTGELFF
TRBJ1-5 | TRBV29-1 | CSARAGNQPQHF
TRBJ1-1 | TRBV13 | CASSLVEGQGALNTEAFF
TRBJ2-5 | TRBV11-2 | CASSSGGLAGEETQYF
TRBJ1-2 | TRBV5-5 | CASRRGPINYGYTF
TRBJ1-3 | TRBV12-5 | CASGNHRGLILSGNTIYF
TRBJ2-7 | TRBV3-1/TRBV3-2 | CASSRETGSYEQYF
TRBJ2-7 | TRBV10-3 | CAISQSSGGAPSSYEQYF
TRBJ2-7 | TRBV15 | CATSRDRSGASYEQYF
TRBJ1-4 | TRBV6-2/TRBV6-3 | CASSSQGLGDEKLFF
TRBJ2-7 | TRBV18 | CASSPGQGIYEQYF
TRBJ1-2 | TRBV20-1 | CSASGRGYGYTF
TRBJ1-1 | TRBV19 | CASSIGTSGTEAFF
TRBJ1-2 | TRBV30 | CAWSIDRVAYGYTF
TRBJ1-5 | TRBV19 | CASSNPKTGGSGQPQHF
TRBJ1-2 | TRBV30 | CAWRRRDRNYGYTF
TRBJ1-3 | TRBV3-1/TRBV3-2 | CASSQEQINTIYF
TRBJ1-3 | TRBV5-1 | CASSLGEISGNTIYF
TRBJ1-4 | TRBV29-1 | CSVEGDPRGGHEKLFF
TRBJ2-7 | TRBV6-5 | CASSYSSGGDSYEQYF
TRBJ2-3 | TRBV4-3 | CASSQRVLRDTQYF
TRBJ2-7 | TRBV4-3 | CASSQLAGTGQYEQYF
TRBJ2-2 | TRBV6-6 | CASTIQAVKHRLFF
TRBJ1-1 | TRBV7-3 | CASSLQENTEAFF
TRBJ1-2 | TRBV12-3/TRBV12-4 | CASSRGTNYGYTF
TRBJ2-7 | TRBV7-9 | CASSLGLNEQYF
TRBJ2-7 | TRBV2 | CASTGQGNREQYF
TRBJ2-5 | TRBV7-6 | CASSGWGQGRETQYF
TRBJ1-2 | TRBV29-1 | CSSLGGGDYGYTF
TRBJ1-5 | TRBV28 | CASSSWQGGPQHF
TRBJ1-3 | TRBV7-2 | CASSAGISGNTIYF
TRBJ1-5 | TRBV2 | CASKGGRSVQPQHF
TRBJ2-5 | TRBV5-6 | CASSPDDSGGAQYF
TRBJ2-3 | TRBV6-4 | CASSESGGSADTQYF
TRBJ1-1 | TRBV19 | CASSPGIAEAFF
TRBJ1-2 | TRBV5-8 | CASSPAGNYGYTF
TRBJ1-6 | TRBV9 | CASSVGQGASNSPLHF
TRBJ2-7 | TRBV19 | CASSIRGGEQYF
TRBJ1-1 | TRBV7-9 | CASTFGQGAGFTEAFF
TRBJ2-2 | TRBV7-2 | CAIGIGLAGFAGELFF
TRBJ2-3 | TRBV11-3 | CASSSGGPDTQYF